A single sample is the source of the 5 T cell receptor beta chains below, sequenced in a study of identical twins. MiXCR, run by TCRdb on the 5' RACE reads, gives a single entry per CDR3 protein. Of just under 650,000 distinct CDR3 sequences in the sample, under 8.5% were seen once. The same data also went into a second study, on yellow fever vaccine responses in identical twins.

Sequencing input: PBMCs. These receptors were obtained from a woman aged 18-29 years in good health.

At least ten counts were recorded for this clonotype. The rearrangement links TRBV29-1 to TRBJ1-2; weak D call: TRBD1 (5 bases). Trimming stripped 7 bases from V and 3 bases from J, with 12 bases between. Germline V gene lookup returns CDR1 SQVTM and CDR2 ANQGSEA. This CDR3 spans 12 amino acids. CDR3 in amino acids: CSGGVEDYGYTF. The CDR3, as DNA: TGCAGCGGAGGGGTGGAGGACTATGGCTACACCTTC.

Ten or more counts support this clonotype. The rearrangement joins TRBV6-2 or TRBV6-3 to TRBJ1-1, with D uncertain. Germline CDR1 reads MNHEY; CDR2 reads SVGEGT. Trimming removed 8 bases from V and 0 bases from J, with 13 bases in between. There are 14 residues in the CDR3. The CDR3 nucleotides read TGTGCCAGCCAACCCCACAGCTTGAACACTGAAGCTTTCTTT. This gives the protein CASQPHSLNTEAFF.

Many counts were recorded for this clonotype. The chain links TRBV20-1 to TRBJ1-2; D may be TRBD1 (6 bases). The CDR3 extends over 15 amino acids. The germline V and J ends were trimmed by 0 bases and 4 bases, with 15 bases remaining between them. Germline V lookup: CDR1 DFQATT, CDR2 SNEGSKA (reference sequence). In DNA, the CDR3 is TGCAGTGCTAGAGATCTAAAGGGACATACCTATGGCTACACCTTC. Amino acid sequence: CSARDLKGHTYGYTF.

This clonotype was seen only a few times. The chain combines TRBV10-3 with TRBJ2-7; a weak D match, TRBD2 (6 bases). Germline values: CDR1 ENHRY, CDR2 SYGVKD. This CDR3 is 16 amino acids long. V lost 6 bases, J lost 4 bases, and 22 bases lay in between. CDR3 in DNA: TGTGCCATCAGCGCCAGTTTGGGACTGGCCCAATACGAGCAGTACTTC. Amino acids: CAISASLGLAQYEQYF.

The J gene is TRBJ2-5, the V gene TRBV5-1; 7 nucleotides match TRBD1. The CDR3 runs 16 residues. V lost 3 bases to trimming and J lost 2 bases; unmatched junction nucleotides: 10. Germline CDR1 SGHRS, CDR2 YFSETQ. The CDR3 protein is CASSSIRDRSQETQYF. The CDR3 coding sequence is TGCGCCAGCAGCTCGATCCGGGACAGAAGTCAAGAGACCCAGTACTTC.